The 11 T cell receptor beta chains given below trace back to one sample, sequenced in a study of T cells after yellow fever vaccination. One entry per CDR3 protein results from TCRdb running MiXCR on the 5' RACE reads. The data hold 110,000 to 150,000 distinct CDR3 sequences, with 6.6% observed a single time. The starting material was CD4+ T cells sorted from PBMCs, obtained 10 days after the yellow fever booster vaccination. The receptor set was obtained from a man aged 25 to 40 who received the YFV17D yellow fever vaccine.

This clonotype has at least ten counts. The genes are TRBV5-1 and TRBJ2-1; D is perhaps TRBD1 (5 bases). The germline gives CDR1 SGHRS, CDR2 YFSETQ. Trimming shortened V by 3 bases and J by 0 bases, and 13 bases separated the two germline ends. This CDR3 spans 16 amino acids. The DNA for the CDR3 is TGCGCCAGCAGCTCAAGACAGCTACCCTCCTACAATGAGCAGTTCTTC. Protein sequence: CASSSRQLPSYNEQFF. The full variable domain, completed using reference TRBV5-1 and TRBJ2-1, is KAGVTQTPRYLIKTRGQQVTLSCSPISGHRSVSWYQQTPGQGLQFLFEYFSETQRNKGNFPGRFSGRQFSNSRSEMNVSTLELGDSALYLCASSSRQLPSYNEQFFGPGTRLTVL.

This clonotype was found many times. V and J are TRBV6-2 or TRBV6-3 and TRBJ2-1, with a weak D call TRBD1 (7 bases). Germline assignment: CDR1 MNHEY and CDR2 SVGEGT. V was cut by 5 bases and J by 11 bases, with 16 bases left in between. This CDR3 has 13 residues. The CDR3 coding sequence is TGTGCCAGCAGTGCGGGGACAGCGGGCAAGCAGTTCTTC. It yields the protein CASSAGTAGKQFF.

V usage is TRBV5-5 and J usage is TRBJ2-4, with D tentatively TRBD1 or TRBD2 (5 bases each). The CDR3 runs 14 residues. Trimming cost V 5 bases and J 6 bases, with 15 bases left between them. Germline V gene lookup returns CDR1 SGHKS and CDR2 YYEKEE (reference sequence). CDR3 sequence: CASSPDGAGNIQYF. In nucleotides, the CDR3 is TGTGCCAGCAGTCCAGACGGGGCGGGAAACATTCAGTACTTC.

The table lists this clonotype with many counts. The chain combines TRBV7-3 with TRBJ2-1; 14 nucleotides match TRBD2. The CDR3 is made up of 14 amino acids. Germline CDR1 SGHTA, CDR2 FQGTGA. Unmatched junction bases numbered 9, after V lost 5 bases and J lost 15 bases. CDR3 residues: CASSEWTSGRFRFF. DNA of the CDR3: TGTGCCAGCAGCGAATGGACTAGCGGGAGGTTCCGGTTCTTC.

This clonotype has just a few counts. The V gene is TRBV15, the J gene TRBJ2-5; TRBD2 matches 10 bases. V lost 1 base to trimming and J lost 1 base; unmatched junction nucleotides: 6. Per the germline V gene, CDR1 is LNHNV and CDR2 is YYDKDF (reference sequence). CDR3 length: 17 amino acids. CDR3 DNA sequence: TGTGCCACCAGCAGAGGGGGGGTAGCGGGAGGCCAAGAGACCCAGTACTTC. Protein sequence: CATSRGGVAGGQETQYF.

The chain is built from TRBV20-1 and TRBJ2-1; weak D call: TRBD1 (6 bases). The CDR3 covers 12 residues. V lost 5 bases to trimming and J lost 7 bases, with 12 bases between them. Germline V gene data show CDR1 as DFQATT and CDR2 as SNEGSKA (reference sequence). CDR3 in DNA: TGCAGTGCTTCCATAACAGGGAATGAGCAGTTCTTC. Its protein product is CSASITGNEQFF.

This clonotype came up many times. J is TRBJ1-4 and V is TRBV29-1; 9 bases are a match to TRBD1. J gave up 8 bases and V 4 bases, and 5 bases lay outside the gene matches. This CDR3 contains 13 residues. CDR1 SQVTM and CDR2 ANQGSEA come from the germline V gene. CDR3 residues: CSVGGTGMEKLFF. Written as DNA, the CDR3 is TGCAGCGTTGGCGGGACAGGGATGGAAAAACTGTTTTTT.

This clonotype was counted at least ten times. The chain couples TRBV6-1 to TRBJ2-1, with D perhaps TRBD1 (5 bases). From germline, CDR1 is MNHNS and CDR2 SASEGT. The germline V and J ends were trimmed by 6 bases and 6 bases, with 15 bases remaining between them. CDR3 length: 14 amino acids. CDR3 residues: CASRIARALNEQFF. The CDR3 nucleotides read TGTGCCAGCAGGATAGCCAGGGCCCTCAATGAGCAGTTCTTC.

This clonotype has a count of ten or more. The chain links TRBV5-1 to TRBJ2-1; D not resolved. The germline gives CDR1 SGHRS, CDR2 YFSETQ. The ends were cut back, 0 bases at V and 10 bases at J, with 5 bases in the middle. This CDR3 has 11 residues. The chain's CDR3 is CASSLDREQFF. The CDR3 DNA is TGCGCCAGCAGCTTGGACAGAGAGCAGTTCTTC. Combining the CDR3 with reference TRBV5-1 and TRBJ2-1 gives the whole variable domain KAGVTQTPRYLIKTRGQQVTLSCSPISGHRSVSWYQQTPGQGLQFLFEYFSETQRNKGNFPGRFSGRQFSNSRSEMNVSTLELGDSALYLCASSLDREQFFGPGTRLTVL.

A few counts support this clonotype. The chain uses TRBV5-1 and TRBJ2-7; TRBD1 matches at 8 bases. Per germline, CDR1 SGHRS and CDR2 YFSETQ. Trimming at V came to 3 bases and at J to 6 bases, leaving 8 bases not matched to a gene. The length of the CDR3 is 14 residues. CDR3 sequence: CASSWRTGTGEQYF. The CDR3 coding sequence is TGCGCCAGCAGCTGGCGGACAGGGACGGGCGAGCAGTACTTC.

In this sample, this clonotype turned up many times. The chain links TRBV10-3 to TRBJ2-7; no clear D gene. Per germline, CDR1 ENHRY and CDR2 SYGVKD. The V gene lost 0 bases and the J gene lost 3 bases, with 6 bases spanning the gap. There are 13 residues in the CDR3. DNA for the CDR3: TGTGCCATCAGTGAGTCGCGTAGCTACGAGCAGTACTTC. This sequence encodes CAISESRSYEQYF.